One and the same sample provided the 10 T cell receptor beta chains below, sequenced in a study of blood T cell repertoires in COVID-19. Assay used: immunoSEQ multiplex PCR; TCRdb lists only in-frame clones, some missing. The sample includes over 200,000 clones, under 85% of them seen just once. What was sequenced was PBMCs or T cells enriched from blood (not recorded which). The receptors were gathered from a man aged 55 to 70 who had recovered from COVID-19.

The gene calls are TRBV7-9 and TRBJ2-7; possibly TRBD2 for D (6 bases). CDR1 and CDR2 (germline): SEHNR, FQNEAQ (reference sequence). V lost 5 bases and J lost 4, with 12 bases in between. The CDR3 length is 13 residues. CDR3: CASSAGPIYEQYF. The DNA for the CDR3 is TGTGCCAGCAGCGCGGGACCGATTTACGAGCAGTACTTC. Full variable domain (outside the CDR3, taken from reference TRBV7-9 and TRBJ2-7): DTGVSQNPRHKITKRGQNVTFRCDPISEHNRLYWYRQTLGQGPEFLTYFQNEAQLEKSRLLSDRFSAERPKGSFSTLEIQRTEQGDSAMYLCASSAGPIYEQYFGPGTRLTVT.

The chain is built from TRBV6-5 and TRBJ2-5; possible D gene TRBD2, 5 bases. Trimming left V 6 bases short and J 5 bases short, with 19 bases between. Germline CDR1 is MNHEY and CDR2 is SVGAGI. This CDR3 region has 15 residues. The CDR3 nucleotides are TGTGCCAGCAGCCTCGGTGGAGGTCGGAGGGAGACCCAGTACTTC. Protein sequence: CASSLGGGRRETQYF.

This chain uses TRBV11-3 with TRBJ2-7; 7 bases line up with TRBD1. V lost 0 bases and J lost 3; bases outside the gene matches: 2. The CDR3 sequence is 14 residues long. Per germline, CDR1 SGHNT and CDR2 YENEEA. The CDR3 loop reads CASSLEGQIYEQYF. CDR3 in DNA: TGTGCCAGCAGCTTAGAGGGACAGATCTACGAGCAGTACTTC.

The genes are TRBV7-9 and TRBJ1-1; 9 nucleotides match TRBD1. The CDR3 length is 15 residues. With 5 bases clipped from V and 0 bases from J, the junction kept 4 bases outside the gene matches. Germline V gene lookup returns CDR1 SEHNR and CDR2 FQNEAQ (reference sequence). This CDR3 reads CASSTGQGMNTEAFF. As DNA, the CDR3 is TGTGCCAGCAGCACCGGACAGGGGATGAACACTGAAGCTTTCTTT.

The V gene is TRBV29-1, the J gene TRBJ1-1, with 10 bases aligning to TRBD1. The germline CDR1 and CDR2 sequences are SQVTM and ANQGSEA. This CDR3 has 14 amino acids. V was pared by 7 bases and J by 3 bases, with 8 bases of the junction left unmatched. CDR3 amino acids: CSALRQGAYTEAFF. The CDR3 bases are TGCAGCGCCCTAAGACAGGGGGCGTACACTGAAGCTTTCTTT.

The V and J genes are TRBV6-5 and TRBJ1-2; tentatively, D is TRBD1 (6 bases). V was cut by 5 bases and J by 6 bases, with 10 bases left in between. The CDR3 is 12 amino acids. Germline V gene data show CDR1 as MNHEY and CDR2 as SVGAGI. Here the CDR3 DNA reads TGTGCCAGCAGTCGCAACAGGGATGGCTACACCTTC. Translation gives CASSRNRDGYTF.

The V gene is TRBV5-1, the J gene TRBJ1-1, with D possibly TRBD1 on 6 matching bases. V lost 0 bases and J 10 bases, leaving 13 bases between the germline ends. CDR1 and CDR2 from the germline V gene are SGHRS and YFSETQ. The CDR3 sequence is 13 residues long. The CDR3 region has the DNA TGCGCCAGCAGCTTGGAGGGGGGGGCGGGAGCTTTCTTT. Residues: CASSLEGGAGAFF.

The V gene is TRBV19, the J gene TRBJ2-7; no clear D gene. From germline, CDR1 is LNHDA and CDR2 SQIVND (reference sequence). The CDR3 totals 13 residues. Trimming stripped 4 bases from V and 2 bases from J, with 9 bases between. CDR3 in amino acids: CASSRQITYEQYF. CDR3 in DNA: TGTGCCAGTAGTAGGCAGATAACCTACGAGCAGTACTTC.

The chain joins TRBV18 to TRBJ1-2, with 7 bases that match TRBD1. Germline V gene data show CDR1 as KGHSH and CDR2 as LQKENI. J gave up 6 bases and V 0 bases, and 7 bases lay outside the gene matches. The CDR3 consists of 15 residues. CDR3: CASSPPNRGIDGYTF. The CDR3 DNA reads TGTGCCAGCTCACCACCTAACAGGGGAATAGATGGCTACACCTTC.

The chain links TRBV2 to TRBJ1-3, with TRBD1 identical over 7 bases. V trimming: 3 bases; J trimming: 0 bases; junction bases outside the gene matches: 2. The CDR3 loop spans 15 amino acids. CDR1 and CDR2 (germline): SNHLY, FYNNEI. CDR3 protein: CASSEGQRSGNTIYF. Written as DNA, the CDR3 is TGTGCCAGCAGTGAGGGACAGCGCTCTGGAAACACCATATATTTT.